This TCR beta chain was identified during a study of Graves' ophthalmopathy and Graves' hyperthyroidism. For the study at large: Peripheral blood was collected at initial diagnosis, before any treatment. The study, taken as a whole, reports: Discriminating ophthalmopathy from stable hyperthyroidism, a 13-signature model attained a sensitivity of 85% to 90% and a specificity of just under 84%. In blood appeared most of the expanded thyroid clonotypes whose frequency exceeded 0.001.

This clonotype was seen many times. Its antigen is not identified. Trimming took 4 bases from V and 4 from J; bases not matched to a gene: 12. The CDR3 consists of 16 residues. Investigators amplified TCR beta CDR3 regions from RNA transcripts. In the first round, RT-PCR was carried out with HTBI primers, and a multiplex PCR formed the second round. TCRdb recomputed calls from the multiplex PCR reads with MiXCR, one row per CDR3 protein. The sample consists of 300,000 to 400,000 distinct CDR3 sequences, 15% to 20% of them appearing once. Sequencing was done on a sample of peripheral blood. The sequence derives from an adult man with Graves' ophthalmopathy. J is TRBJ1-1 and V is TRBV12-3 or TRBV12-4; 7 nucleotides match TRBD1. This chain's CDR3 is CASSSPLQGQGTEAFF. The DNA for the CDR3 is TGTGCCAGCAGTTCCCCATTACAGGGGCAGGGCACTGAAGCTTTCTTT.